This T cell receptor beta chain was obtained from a study of blood T cell repertoires in COVID-19. Overall study: PBMCs, B-cell-depleted T cells, or T cells were the source of the cDNA or gDNA that made up the material.

Sequencing used immunoSEQ multiplex PCR; TCRdb keeps in-frame clones, though not all of them. The table has 100,000 to 150,000 clones, approximately 88% seen once. The ends were cut back, 3 bases at V and 0 bases at J, with 17 bases in the middle. The germline CDR1 and CDR2 sequences are KGHSH and LQKENI. This CDR3 region has 17 residues. This clone was recorded once. The clonotype comes from a man aged 50 or older with acute or convalescent COVID-19. Sequenced material: peripheral blood. The chain recombines TRBV18 with TRBJ1-1, with D uncertain. CDR3 nucleotides: TGTGCCAGCTCACCCTTAATGCCGGACTTCATGAACACTGAAGCTTTCTTT. Its protein product is CASSPLMPDFMNTEAFF.